These T cell receptor beta chains were read from a single sample in a study of response to subunit inactivated influenza vaccine. TCRdb itself ran the RT-PCR reads through MiXCR, one entry per CDR3 protein. The table has 150,000 to 200,000 distinct CDR3 sequences, under 13% seen once. Sample: non-naive T cells sorted from PBMCs, taken roughly 6 weeks after vaccination. The receptor source for this set is a man in his fifties or sixties who received an inactivated influenza vaccine. Each CDR3 is given with its conserved first and last residue. D genes are given only for firm matches. A row's size may be missing; if present it is once, few, many or a size class.

clone size | D gene | CDR3 length | J gene | V gene | CDR3 DNA | CDR3 protein
few | . | 17 | TRBJ2-7 | TRBV7-2 | TGTGCCAGCAGCTTCGGGCGGAGCGTTCGGGGCGGCCACGAGCAGTACTTC | CASSFGRSVRGGHEQYF
few | TRBD2 | 15 | TRBJ2-2 | TRBV5-4 | TGTGCCAGCAGTTTAGCGGGAGGGGGTACCGGGGAGCTGTTTTTT | CASSLAGGGTGELFF
few | . | 15 | TRBJ1-2 | TRBV6-5 | TGTGCCAGCAGTTACGGCATCGGGGCAGTCTATGGCTACACCTTC | CASSYGIGAVYGYTF
. | . | 15 | TRBJ2-5 | TRBV25-1 | TGTGCCAGCAGTGAATTGCGGTTCACGGAGGAGACCCAGTACTTC | CASSELRFTEETQYF
many | . | 18 | TRBJ2-3 | TRBV24-1 | TGTGCCACCAGTGACACCTTTCCGGATAGCGGAGACACAGATACGCAGTATTTT | CATSDTFPDSGDTDTQYF
. | . | 16 | TRBJ2-4 | TRBV27 | TGTGCCAGCAGTTTATGGTCCAGGGTAGCCAAAAACATTCAGTACTTC | CASSLWSRVAKNIQYF
. | TRBD1 | 14 | TRBJ1-4 | TRBV5-1 | TGCGCCAGCAGCTTCAGACAGGGGGGCGAAAAACTGTTTTTT | CASSFRQGGEKLFF
few | . | 13 | TRBJ1-2 | TRBV25-1 | TGTGCCAGCAGTGCGGGGATTAACTATGGCTACACCTTC | CASSAGINYGYTF
. | . | 14 | TRBJ1-1 | TRBV6-5 | TGTGCCAGCAGTTACGCCAGGGTTGACACTGAAGCTTTCTTT | CASSYARVDTEAFF
. | TRBD1 | 15 | TRBJ2-3 | TRBV7-2 | TGTGCCAGCAGTGCGACAGGGGCCCTACGGGATACGCAGTATTTT | CASSATGALRDTQYF
few | TRBD2 | 16 | TRBJ2-7 | TRBV6-2/TRBV6-3 | TGTGCCAGCAGCTCCCTTGCGGGGGGGCTTGTCTACGAGCAGTACTTC | CASSSLAGGLVYEQYF
. | . | 16 | TRBJ2-3 | TRBV7-8 | TGTGCCAGCAGCATCACAGGTAGCCGGAGCACAGATACGCAGTATTTT | CASSITGSRSTDTQYF
many | . | 13 | TRBJ1-1 | TRBV9 | TGTGCCAGCAGCGTAGTTCCGGGATCTGAAGCTTTCTTT | CASSVVPGSEAFF
. | . | 11 | TRBJ2-1 | TRBV5-1 | TGCGCCAGCAGCTTGGGACAGGCAGTCTTCTTC | CASSLGQAVFF
many | TRBD1 | 14 | TRBJ1-1 | TRBV12-3/TRBV12-4 | TGTGCCAGCAGACCTCAGGGGGCCGGCACTGAAGCTTTCTTT | CASRPQGAGTEAFF
few | TRBD1 | 15 | TRBJ2-3 | TRBV5-1 | TGCGCCAGCAGCTCGACAGGGTTTGTAACAGATACGCAGTATTTT | CASSSTGFVTDTQYF